Listed here is a single TCR beta chain. Antigen specificity is unknown. CDR3 length: 15 residues. Germline lookup yields CDR1 SGHRS and CDR2 YFSETQ. The sample belongs to a study of T cells expressing NK-cell markers. Study-wide results and limits: It was still unclear whether expanded NKG2C+ T cell clones were HCMV specific.

For TCR beta, cDNA was produced by 5'RACE template switching with UMIs. From its re-call of the 5' RACE reads, TCRdb lists each CDR3 protein once, without DNA. The sample table sets out 500,000 to 700,000 distinct CDR3 sequences. The TCR comes from a man younger than 35 in good health. Material for sequencing was blood T cells: a sorted CD56 or NKG2C T cell subset, CD4+ or CD8+ T cells, or bulk PBMC T cells (not recorded which). This chain links TRBV5-1 with TRBJ2-3; TCRdb returns TRBD1, unconfirmable since there is no DNA. The CDR3: CASSATGDRVDTQYF.